The 21 T cell receptor beta chains below were found in one sample sequenced in a study of regulatory T cells in long-lasting Graves disease. Described time point: newly diagnosed GD, antithyroid drugs for less than 3 months. PBMC RNA was the source of the TCR library. Sequencing libraries for TCR beta were prepared with iRepertoire HTBI primers and Arm-PCR of CDR3 regions. TCRdb fed the multiplex PCR reads into MiXCR, producing one record per CDR3 protein. The sample lists 520,000 or so distinct CDR3 sequences, about 12% seen once, with approximately 9% in the top ten. The data also belong to a second study, concerning T cells in Graves' hyperthyroidism and ophthalmopathy.

Sequencing used peripheral blood mononuclear cells (PBMCs), obtained at new diagnosis, from a patient treated with antithyroid drugs. These receptors originate from a young woman with Graves disease.

This clonotype was seen at least ten times. CDR3 coding DNA: TGCGCCAGCAGCCAGTCTTGGGCCACTTCGGCAGTAGAGACCCAGTACTTC. Its protein product is CASSQSWATSAVETQYF. V usage is TRBV4-3 and J usage is TRBJ2-5; D not certain. From germline, CDR1 is LGHNA and CDR2 YSLEER. Trimming cost V 3 bases and J 4 bases, with 21 bases left between them. CDR3 length: 17 amino acids.

This clonotype occurred a few times. The DNA of the CDR3 is TGTGCCAGCAGTCCACGCCCGACTAGCTACGAGCAGTACTTC. Translation: CASSPRPTSYEQYF. V usage is TRBV28 and J usage is TRBJ2-7; maybe TRBD2 (6 bases). There are 14 residues in the CDR3. Per germline, CDR1 MDHEN and CDR2 SYDVKM. Trimming shortened V by 5 bases and J by 3 bases, and 14 bases separated the two germline ends.

Note on this clonotype: This could be a read error, since a much larger clone is one nucleotide away. The chain recombines TRBV28 with TRBJ2-1; 7 bases agree with TRBD2. Germline values: CDR1 MDHEN, CDR2 SYDVKM. After removal of 6 bases from V and 9 bases from J, the junction contained 17 bases not matched to a gene. This CDR3 region has 16 residues. CDR3 nucleotides: TGTGCCAGCAGCCCAGTGCTGCTAGCGGAACACAGTGAGCAGTTCTTC. Protein product: CASSPVLLAEHSEQFF.

This clonotype has at least ten counts. The chain recombines TRBV20-1 with TRBJ1-3; TRBD1 agrees at 8 bases. Germline CDR1 reads DFQATT; CDR2 reads SNEGSKA (reference sequence). Trimming removed 3 bases from V and 0 bases from J; junction bases left unmatched: 4. The CDR3 is 15 residues long. CDR3 sequence: CSARQGALSGNTIYF. The CDR3 DNA sequence: TGCAGTGCTAGGCAGGGGGCCCTCTCTGGAAACACCATATATTTT.

This clonotype was detected many times. The rearrangement joins TRBV5-1 to TRBJ1-2, with 7 bases fitting TRBD1. The junction had 7 bases not matched to a gene; V was cut back by 4 bases and J by 4 bases. CDR1 is SGHRS and CDR2 is YFSETQ in the germline V gene. The CDR3 loop spans 14 amino acids. DNA of the CDR3: TGCGCCAGCAGCCCCCGGGACAGAACCTATGGCTACACCTTC. This encodes CASSPRDRTYGYTF. Complete variable domain (other parts from reference TRBV5-1 and TRBJ1-2): KAGVTQTPRYLIKTRGQQVTLSCSPISGHRSVSWYQQTPGQGLQFLFEYFSETQRNKGNFPGRFSGRQFSNSRSEMNVSTLELGDSALYLCASSPRDRTYGYTFGSGTRLTVV.

This clonotype was recorded at least ten times. This rearrangement joins TRBV28 to TRBJ1-1; no firm D call. Germline CDR1 is MDHEN and CDR2 is SYDVKM. V was shortened by 1 base and J by 5 bases, with 11 bases between the two germline ends. This CDR3 has 14 residues. The CDR3 sequence: CASSLSTWLTEAFF. CDR3 sequence (DNA): TGTGCCAGCAGTTTATCTACGTGGCTGACTGAAGCTTTCTTT.

This clonotype was observed at least ten times. The V and J genes are TRBV19 and TRBJ2-3; maybe TRBD2 (7 bases). V lost 6 bases and J 2 bases, leaving 21 bases between the germline ends. Germline CDR1 LNHDA, CDR2 SQIVND (reference sequence). CDR3 length equals 17 residues. The CDR3 spells CASRRGRGAVLTDTQYF. CDR3 DNA: TGTGCCAGTAGACGCGGCCGGGGGGCGGTACTCACAGATACGCAGTATTTT.

This clonotype was counted many times. V and J are TRBV15 and TRBJ2-7, with D perhaps matching TRBD2 (6 bases). The CDR3 extends over 17 amino acids. The V end was cut by 4 bases, the J end by 0 bases, with 19 bases between. The germline V gene has CDR1 LNHNV and CDR2 YYDKDF (reference sequence). In DNA, the CDR3 is TGTGCCACCAGCACAAACGCTGGACTACTTAACTCCTACGAGCAGTACTTC. Translating gives CATSTNAGLLNSYEQYF.

This clonotype was seen many times. The CDR3 ends on some other residue instead of the conserved phenylalanine or tryptophan, so this is likely a read error. This chain connects TRBV6-1 to TRBJ1-5; possible D gene TRBD1, 6 bases. The germline V and J ends were trimmed by 7 bases and 7 bases, with 20 bases remaining between them. The CDR3 runs to 15 residues. Germline assignment: CDR1 MNHNS and CDR2 SASEGT. The CDR3 sequence: CASNLGGRSWQPQHL. CDR3 in DNA: TGTGCCAGCAATTTAGGGGGGCGCAGTTGGCAGCCCCAGCATCTT.

This clonotype was counted a few times. V gene TRBV20-1 combines with J gene TRBJ2-7, with 12 bases fitting TRBD2. The ends lost 1 base at V and 6 bases at J; junction bases unmatched: 7. The CDR3 consists of 15 residues. Per germline, CDR1 DFQATT and CDR2 SNEGSKA (reference sequence). The CDR3 sequence is CSARALGLAGTEQYF. The CDR3 DNA follows: TGCAGTGCTAGAGCCCTAGGACTAGCGGGAACCGAGCAGTACTTC.

This clonotype was found a few times. This may be a read error, as it is one base from a much larger clone. The genes are TRBV6-1 and TRBJ2-7, with 8 positions matching TRBD2. The CDR3 sequence is 18 residues long. Per the germline V gene, CDR1 is MNHNS and CDR2 is SASEGT. The J segment lost 7 bases and the V segment lost 6 bases, leaving 23 bases of the junction unmatched. For the CDR3, the DNA is TGTGCCAGCAGCCTACTCAGGGGCGGGAGGAGCTCCTACAATGAGCAGTACTTC. Protein product: CASSLLRGGRSSYNEQYF.

The table lists this clonotype with a few counts. The CDR3 loop is CASGGALAYYGYTF. CDR3 DNA sequence: TGTGCCAGCGGCGGGGCTCTTGCCTACTATGGCTACACCTTC. V usage is TRBV12-3 or TRBV12-4 and J usage is TRBJ1-2; a possible D gene is TRBD1 (5 bases). Trimming removed 8 bases at V and 3 bases at J, with 16 bases between. The CDR3 length is 14 residues.

The genes are TRBV10-1 and TRBJ2-1; D remains unclear. V was cut by 8 bases and J by 0 bases, with 11 bases left in between. CDR1 and CDR2 from the germline V gene are WNHNN and SYGVQD (reference sequence). The CDR3 sequence is 14 residues long. CDR3 protein: CASSKASSYNEQFF. Written as DNA, the CDR3 is TGCGCCAGCTCTAAAGCGAGCTCCTACAATGAGCAGTTCTTC.

Ten or more counts support this clonotype. The chain couples TRBV2 to TRBJ1-1; 9 bases are shared with TRBD1. The CDR3 length is 14 residues. The germline gives CDR1 SNHLY, CDR2 FYNNEI. V lost 5 bases to trimming and J lost 8 bases; unmatched junction nucleotides: 9. The CDR3 region has the DNA TGTGCCAGCAGTTCACAGGGACAGGGCGTCGAAGCTTTCTTT. Translating it yields CASSSQGQGVEAFF.

The chain is built from TRBV2 and TRBJ1-5; 7 bases are a match to TRBD1. J lost 3 bases, V lost 7 bases, and 9 bases had no gene match. The V gene's germline CDR1 is SNHLY and CDR2 FYNNEI. The CDR3 extends over 15 amino acids. DNA for the CDR3: TGTGCCAGCACGCTAGGGGGCTTGGTCAATCAGCCCCAGCATTTT. It is translated as CASTLGGLVNQPQHF.

This clonotype was picked up a small number of times. A much bigger clone sits one base away, suggesting this may be a read error. This chain links TRBV28 with TRBJ2-1, with D possibly being TRBD2 (6 bases). CDR1 is MDHEN and CDR2 is SYDVKM in the germline V gene. The CDR3 contains 17 residues. The CDR3 is CASSLFPTRRSYDEQFF. The CDR3 nucleotides are TGTGCCAGCAGTTTATTTCCGACTAGAAGATCCTACGATGAGCAGTTCTTC. The variable domain in full, completed from reference TRBV28 and TRBJ2-1, reads DVKVTQSSRYLVKRTGEKVFLECVQDMDHENMFWYRQDPGLGLRLIYFSYDVKMKEKGDIPEGYSVSREKKERFSLILESASTNQTSMYLCASSLFPTRRSYDEQFFGPGTRLTVL.

There are many counts of this clonotype. The chain has TRBV2 and TRBJ2-2, with TRBD1 matching 7 bases. This CDR3 is built from 14 residues. V gave up 6 bases and J gave up 5 bases; unmatched junction bases: 6. Germline V gene data show CDR1 as SNHLY and CDR2 as FYNNEI. The chain's CDR3 is CASRGGWLTGELFF. CDR3 nucleotide sequence: TGTGCCAGCAGAGGGGGCTGGTTGACCGGGGAGCTGTTTTTT.

The V call is TRBV6-1, the J call TRBJ2-4, with TRBD1 as a possible D gene (7 bases). CDR3 length equals 15 residues. Trimming took 7 bases from V and 7 from J, leaving 20 bases between them. In germline, CDR1 is MNHNS, CDR2 SASEGT. The CDR3, as DNA: TGTGCCAGCACGGTTGGCGGGACAGTGAGGAACATTCAGTACTTC. Protein: CASTVGGTVRNIQYF.

Comments on this clonotype: This may be a read error: a much more frequent sequence differs by one nucleotide. The chain is built from TRBV10-3 and TRBJ2-5, with a possible D match to TRBD2 (6 bases). Per germline, CDR1 ENHRY and CDR2 SYGVKD. CDR3 length: 14 residues. The CDR3 spells CATSESTGAETQYF. DNA of the CDR3: TGTGCCACCAGTGAGTCGACGGGAGCAGAGACCCAGTACTTC.

The table lists this clonotype with many counts. The chain uses TRBV6-5 and TRBJ2-3; TRBD2 matches 9 bases. Germline assignment: CDR1 MNHEY and CDR2 SVGAGI. This CDR3 region has 14 residues. V shed 2 bases and J 6 bases; nucleotides not matched to a gene: 3. CDR3 DNA sequence: TGTGCCAGCAGTTACCTAGCGGGAACGGATACGCAGTATTTT. This encodes CASSYLAGTDTQYF.

This clonotype was seen many times. The chain employs TRBV7-8 and TRBJ2-1, with 14 bases aligning to TRBD2. CDR3 length equals 15 residues. CDR1 is SGHVS, CDR2 FQNEAQ, per germline. Unmatched junction bases numbered 7, after V lost 5 bases and J lost 10 bases. The CDR3 coding sequence is TGTGCCAGCAGCAAACCGGGACTAGCGGGAGAAGAGCAGTTCTTC. Translating it yields CASSKPGLAGEEQFF.